Presented here are 2 T cell receptor delta chains from one specimen sequenced in a study of γδ T cells in repeated Plasmodium falciparum infection (dated by TCRdb to the early 2020s). Library creation used multiplex PCR. The instrument was an Illumina MiSeq. Clone calls in TCRdb were regenerated from the public reads with CATT, after which identical DNA sequences shared one row. The sample yields tens of thousands of delta-chain clones; 0.75% to 1% were counted once. The ten biggest clones cover 9% to 10% of the sample. For bulk TCR repertoire analysis, Vgamma9/Vdelta2+ and Vdelta2-negative gammadelta T cell populations were flow-sorted out of peripheral blood mononuclear cells. The sample taken for sequencing was gamma-delta T cells from blood. Every receptor here comes from a pool of human donors (malaria-infected and uninfected, not separated).

Regarding this clone: TCRdb shows a much larger clone's protein in place of this DNA's translation, and the two differ at residue 15, likely through a read error; the protein shown is translated from the DNA. The V call is TRDV1, the J call TRDJ1; 9 bases are shared with TRDD3. The CDR3 is 20 amino acids. The V gene's germline CDR1 is TSWWSYY and CDR2 QGS. V shed 4 bases, J shed 3 bases, and the junction held 21 bases outside the gene matches. CDR3 in DNA: TGTGCTCTTGGGGCCCCTCAACGTCTGGGGGATTGCCCGAGCGCCGATAAACTCATCTTT. Translation gives CALGAPQRLGDCPSADKLIF.

This clone was detected a few times. A far larger clone is just one base off, so this is likely a read error. The same CDR3 arises from other DNA sequences in this sample as well. The chain carries TRDV2 and TRDJ1; 9 bases align to TRDD3. TCRdb is silent on the J gene; assignment here came from matching the DNA to germline. V lost 3 bases and J lost 0; bases outside the gene matches: 16. Per germline, CDR1 GEAIGNYY and CDR2 EKD. CDR3 length: 19 residues. The CDR3 loop is CACDSFRTGGPPYTDKLIF. The CDR3 DNA sequence: TGTGCCTGTGACTCCTTCCGTACTGGGGGACCCCCATACACCGATAAACTCATCTTT.